The clone carrying this TCR beta chain appeared once. This specimen belongs to a study of blood T cell repertoires in COVID-19. Only in-frame clones appear in the TCRdb table, and some are missing; sequencing was by immunoSEQ multiplex PCR. This sample has more than 350,000 clones, with around 87% found just once. The CDR3 loop spans 11 amino acids. The V end lost 1 base, the J end lost 6 bases, and 4 bases lay between the germline ends. Germline V gene sequence: CDR1 LGHNA, CDR2 YSLEER. The rearrangement joins TRBV4-3 to TRBJ2-7, with D unclear. Sequences were obtained from peripheral blood. The source of this sequence is a woman in her 30s with COVID-19, enrolled during active disease. The CDR3 is CASSQGREQYF. The CDR3 region has the DNA TGCGCCAGCAGCCAAGGTCGCGAGCAGTACTTC.